This T cell receptor beta chain was captured by sequencing in a study of T-cell memory formation after mild COVID-19. Study results and caveats: For contracting clones, CD4+ ones sat mainly in CM and EM, CD8+ in EMRA. Nothing showed for sure that second-wave clones peaking on day 37 were SARS-CoV-2 specific. Clones contracting across day 15 to 85 had a balanced CD4/CD8 profile; later expanding clones leaned CD4+.

This clonotype was detected only a few times. Antigen specificity is unknown. Unmatched junction bases numbered 13, after V lost 4 bases and J lost 7 bases. CDR1 is MDHEN and CDR2 is SYDVKM in the germline V gene. CDR3 length: 16 amino acids. TCRdb fed the 5' RACE reads into MiXCR, producing one record per CDR3 protein. The data show 300,000 to 350,000 distinct CDR3 sequences, with roughly an eighth seen just once and 22% held by the top ten. This chain uses TRBV28 with TRBJ2-5; 9 bases align to TRBD2. This receptor was identified in a man between 18 and 35 years old who had mild COVID-19 (a few samples of this study predate the infection). Cell type and time point are not known. Sequenced: PBMCs or a T cell subset sorted from them (not recorded which). The CDR3 coding sequence is TGTGCCAGCAGTTCCCCCCGACTAGCGGAAAGGGTGACCCAGTACTTC. The encoded protein is CASSSPRLAERVTQYF.